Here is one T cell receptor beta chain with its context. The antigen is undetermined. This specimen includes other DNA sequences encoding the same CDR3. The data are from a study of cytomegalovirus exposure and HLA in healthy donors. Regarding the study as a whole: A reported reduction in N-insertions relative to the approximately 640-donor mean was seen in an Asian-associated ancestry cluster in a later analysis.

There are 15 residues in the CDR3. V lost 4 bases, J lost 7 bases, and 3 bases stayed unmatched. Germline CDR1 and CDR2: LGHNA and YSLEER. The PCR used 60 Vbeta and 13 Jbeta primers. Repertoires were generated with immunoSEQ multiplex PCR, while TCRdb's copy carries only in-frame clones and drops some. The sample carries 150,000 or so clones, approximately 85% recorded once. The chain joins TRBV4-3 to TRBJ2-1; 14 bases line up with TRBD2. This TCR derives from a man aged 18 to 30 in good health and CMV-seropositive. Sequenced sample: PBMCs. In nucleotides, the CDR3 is TGCGCCAGCAGCCGAGGGACTAGCGGGGGAAATGAGCAGTTCTTC. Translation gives CASSRGTSGGNEQFF.